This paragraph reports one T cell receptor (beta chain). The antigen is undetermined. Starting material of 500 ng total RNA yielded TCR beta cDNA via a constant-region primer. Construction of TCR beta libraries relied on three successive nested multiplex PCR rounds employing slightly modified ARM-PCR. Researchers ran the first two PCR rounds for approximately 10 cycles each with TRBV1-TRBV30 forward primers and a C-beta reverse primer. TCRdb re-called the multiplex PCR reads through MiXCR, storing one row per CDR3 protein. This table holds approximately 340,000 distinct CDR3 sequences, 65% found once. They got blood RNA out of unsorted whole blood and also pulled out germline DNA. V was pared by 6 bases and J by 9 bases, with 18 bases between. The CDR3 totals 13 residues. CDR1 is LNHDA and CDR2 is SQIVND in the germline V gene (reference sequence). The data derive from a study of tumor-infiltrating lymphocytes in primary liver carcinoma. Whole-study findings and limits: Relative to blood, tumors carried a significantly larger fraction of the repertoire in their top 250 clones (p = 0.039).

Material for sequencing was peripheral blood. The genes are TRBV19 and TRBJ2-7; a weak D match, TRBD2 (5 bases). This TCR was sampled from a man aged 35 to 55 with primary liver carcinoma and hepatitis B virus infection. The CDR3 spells CASRHLSASGQYF. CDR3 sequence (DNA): TGTGCCAGTAGGCACCTCAGTGCGAGCGGGCAGTACTTC.